This T cell receptor beta chain originates from a study of OX40 agonist ivuxolimab in advanced cancers. For the study at large: The dose-escalation cohort had hepatocellular carcinoma, melanoma, renal cell or head and neck cancer. Prior anti-PD-1, anti-PD-L1 or anti-CTLA-4 therapy did not bar entry, and 30% to 40% had some. Partial responses, seen in three patients, involved one hepatocellular carcinoma and two cutaneous melanomas.

V was trimmed by 0 bases and J by 5 bases, leaving 7 bases between them. Germline CDR1 reads SGDLS; CDR2 reads YYNGEE. This CDR3 region has 13 residues. Sequenced by immunoSEQ multiplex PCR; TCRdb stores in-frame clones only, minus some. The sample consists of roughly 72,000 clones, more than 65% of them appearing once. This sequence joins TRBV9 and TRBJ2-3; D is ambiguous. This receptor was identified in an adult with an advanced solid tumor such as melanoma, head and neck, liver or kidney cancer. The sample consisted of CD4+ or CD8+ T cells sorted from blood, taken in a trial of the OX40 agonist ivuxolimab. Here the CDR3 reads CASSVAERDTQYF. CDR3 in DNA: TGTGCCAGCAGCGTAGCTGAGCGAGATACGCAGTATTTT.